This TCR beta chain was captured by sequencing in a study of tumor-infiltrating lymphocytes in primary liver carcinoma. Study information: Stage T1-T3 N0M0 tumors measured about 4 to 10 cm at most. Study-wide points: The top-250-clone fraction was significantly higher in tumors than in blood (p = 0.039).

As to this clonotype: Antigen specificity is unknown. The junction shows a germline mismatch at one end, possibly a read error.

TCR beta cDNA was prepared out of about 510 ng total RNA by means of a constant-region primer. Investigators got TCR beta libraries out of three nested multiplex PCR rounds, done with slightly modified ARM-PCR. Primers for the first two PCR rounds were TRBV1-TRBV30 forward primers and a C-beta reverse primer (about 11 cycles per round). TCRdb recomputed calls from the multiplex PCR reads with MiXCR, one row per CDR3 protein. Among roughly 70,000 distinct CDR3 sequences listed, about two thirds were seen once. Joint extraction of RNA and DNA used about 17-31 mg of bulk tissue that was unsorted. Resecting the tumor surgically was how the patients' primary liver carcinoma was treated. Each tumor had five separate regions sampled. The CDR3 covers 12 residues. Germline-derived CDR1 and CDR2 are SQVTM and ANQGSEA.

The sequencing input was liver tumor tissue from sampling region 4. Subset denoted: tumor region T4, right-lateral pole. This sequence was found in a man aged 40-49 years with primary liver carcinoma and hepatitis B virus infection. The gene calls are TRBV29-1 and TRBJ2-1; D perhaps matches TRBD2 (5 bases). CDR3 nucleotides: TGCAGCGCCCGCCCAAGAGGGAATGAACAGTTCTTC. Its translation is CSARPRGNEQFF.